The next 9 T cell receptor beta chains were all read from a single sample in a study of blood T cell repertoires in COVID-19. Here immunoSEQ multiplex PCR was the method, and the copy in TCRdb shows in-frame clones only, minus some. The table has around 150,000 clones, approximately 90% seen once. The specimen sequenced was peripheral blood. Source of these receptors: a human donor in a cohort sampled during active COVID-19.

The J gene is TRBJ2-5, the V gene TRBV2, with 7 nucleotides matching TRBD1. V shed 7 bases, J shed 5 bases, and the junction held 13 bases outside the gene matches. Looked up from germline, CDR1 is SNHLY and CDR2 is FYNNEI. This CDR3 comprises 15 residues. In DNA, the CDR3 is TGTGCCAGCACCGACGGGGCCAGGGGGTGGGAGACCCAGTACTTC. The encoded protein is CASTDGARGWETQYF.

This chain uses TRBV14 with TRBJ1-2, with 7 bases matching TRBD1. The CDR3 contains 15 residues. Germline CDR1 reads SGHDN; CDR2 reads FVKESK. With 5 bases clipped from V and 0 bases from J, the junction kept 6 bases outside the gene matches. In DNA, the CDR3 is TGTGCCAGCAGCAGAGGGACAGCTACTAACTATGGCTACACCTTC. Amino acid sequence: CASSRGTATNYGYTF. The full variable domain, completed using reference TRBV14 and TRBJ1-2, is EAGVTQFPSHSVIEKGQTVTLRCDPISGHDNLYWYRRVMGKEIKFLLHFVKESKQDESGMPNNRFLAERTGGTYSTLKVQPAELEDSGVYFCASSRGTATNYGYTFGSGTRLTVV.

The rearrangement joins TRBV6-1 to TRBJ2-5, with 7 bases identical to TRBD2. With 2 bases clipped from V and 0 bases from J, the junction kept 12 bases outside the gene matches. The CDR3 totals 18 residues. From germline, CDR1 is MNHNS and CDR2 SASEGT. The CDR3 here is CASSESPAGVLYQETQYF. The DNA of the CDR3 is TGTGCCAGCAGTGAATCTCCGGCGGGAGTTCTGTACCAAGAGACCCAGTACTTC.

V gene TRBV13 combines with J gene TRBJ1-2; D may be TRBD1 (6 bases). V gave up 1 base and J gave up 3 bases, with 12 bases separating them. Germline loops: CDR1 PRHDT, CDR2 FYEKMQ (reference sequence). The CDR3 runs 15 residues. The CDR3 loop is CASSLAGAGDYGYTF. CDR3 sequence (DNA): TGTGCCAGCAGCTTAGCAGGGGCCGGGGACTATGGCTACACCTTC.

The V and J genes are TRBV28 and TRBJ2-7; TRBD1 matches at 10 bases. Germline CDR1 is MDHEN and CDR2 is SYDVKM. This CDR3 comprises 16 residues. Losses at the gene ends were 3 bases for V and 5 bases for J; bases not matched to a gene: 10. The CDR3 reads CASSFHTGQGMNEQYF. The DNA for the CDR3 is TGTGCCAGCAGTTTTCATACGGGACAGGGGATGAACGAGCAGTACTTC.

This clone was detected once. CDR3 amino acids: CASSSGGMTEAFF. In DNA form, the CDR3 reads TGTGCCAGCAGCTCGGGGGGTATGACTGAAGCTTTCTTT. The V call is TRBV7-3, the J call TRBJ1-1; D might be TRBD1 (5 bases). V lost 4 bases, J lost 5 bases, and 11 bases lay in between. Germline V gives CDR1 SGHTA, CDR2 FQGTGA. The CDR3 is 13 residues long.

This sequence joins TRBV6-4 and TRBJ1-2, with 7 bases that match TRBD1. Germline V gene sequence: CDR1 MRHNA, CDR2 SNTAGT. The CDR3 contains 15 residues. V lost 5 bases, J lost 8 bases, and 14 bases stayed unmatched. Here the CDR3 DNA reads TGTGCCAGCAGTCCGACGACAGGGAGTCTCGAAGGCTACACCTTC. Translating it yields CASSPTTGSLEGYTF.

The chain recombines TRBV4-3 with TRBJ1-4, with D possibly TRBD1 on 5 matching bases. Deletions cut 0 bases from V and 10 bases from J, with 9 bases between. This CDR3 has 13 residues. Germline values: CDR1 LGHNA, CDR2 YSLEER. The CDR3: CASSQDGGGKLFF. CDR3 DNA sequence: TGCGCCAGCAGCCAAGACGGGGGGGGAAAACTGTTTTTT.

J is TRBJ2-7 and V is TRBV20-1; D unclear. The V gene lost 3 bases and the J gene lost 6 bases, with 9 bases spanning the gap. The CDR3 contains 11 residues. CDR1 DFQATT and CDR2 SNEGSKA come from the germline V gene (reference sequence). The CDR3, as DNA: TGCAGTGCTAGTATTAGCTCCGAGCAGTACTTC. Translated, it gives CSASISSEQYF.